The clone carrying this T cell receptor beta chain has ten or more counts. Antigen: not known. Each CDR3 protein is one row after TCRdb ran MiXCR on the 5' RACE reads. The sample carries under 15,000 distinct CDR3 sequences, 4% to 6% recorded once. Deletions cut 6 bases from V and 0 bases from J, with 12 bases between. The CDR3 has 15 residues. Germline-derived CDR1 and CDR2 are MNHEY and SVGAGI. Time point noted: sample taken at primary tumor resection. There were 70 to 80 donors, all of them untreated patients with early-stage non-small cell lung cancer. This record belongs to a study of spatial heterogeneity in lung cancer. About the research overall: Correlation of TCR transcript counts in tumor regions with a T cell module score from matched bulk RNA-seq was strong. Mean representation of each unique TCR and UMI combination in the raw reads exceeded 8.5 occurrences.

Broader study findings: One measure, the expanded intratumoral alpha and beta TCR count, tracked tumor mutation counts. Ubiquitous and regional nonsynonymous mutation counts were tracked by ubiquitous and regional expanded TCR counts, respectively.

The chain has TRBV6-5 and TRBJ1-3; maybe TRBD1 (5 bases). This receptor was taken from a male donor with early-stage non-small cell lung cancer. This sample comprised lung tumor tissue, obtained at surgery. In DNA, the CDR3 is TGTGCCAGCAGACCCCGACAGAACTCTGGAAACACCATATATTTT. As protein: CASRPRQNSGNTIYF.